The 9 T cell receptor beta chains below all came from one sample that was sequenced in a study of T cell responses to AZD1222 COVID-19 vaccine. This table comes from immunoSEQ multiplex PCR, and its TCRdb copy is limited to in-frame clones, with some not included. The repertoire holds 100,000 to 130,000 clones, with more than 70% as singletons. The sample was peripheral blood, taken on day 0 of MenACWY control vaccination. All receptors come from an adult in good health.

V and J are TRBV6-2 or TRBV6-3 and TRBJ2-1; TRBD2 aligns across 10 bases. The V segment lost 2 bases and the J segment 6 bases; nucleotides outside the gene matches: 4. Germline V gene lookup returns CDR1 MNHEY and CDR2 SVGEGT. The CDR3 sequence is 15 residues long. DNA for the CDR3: TGTGCCAGCAGTTACAGCGGGGGGGCCCTCAATGAGCAGTTCTTC. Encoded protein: CASSYSGGALNEQFF.

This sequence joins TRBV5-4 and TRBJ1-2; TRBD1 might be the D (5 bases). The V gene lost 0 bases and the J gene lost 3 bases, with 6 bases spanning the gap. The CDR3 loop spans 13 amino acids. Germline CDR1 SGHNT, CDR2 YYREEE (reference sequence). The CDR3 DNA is TGTGCCAGCAGCTTGGCCAGGGACTATGGCTACACCTTC. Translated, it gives CASSLARDYGYTF.

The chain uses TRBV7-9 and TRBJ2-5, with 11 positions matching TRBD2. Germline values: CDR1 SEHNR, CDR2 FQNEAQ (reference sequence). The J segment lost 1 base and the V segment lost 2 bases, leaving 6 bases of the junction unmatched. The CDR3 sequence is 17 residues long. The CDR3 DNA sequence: TGTGCCAGCAGCTTACCCTCCGGGACTAGCGGCCAAGAGACCCAGTACTTC. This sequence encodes CASSLPSGTSGQETQYF.

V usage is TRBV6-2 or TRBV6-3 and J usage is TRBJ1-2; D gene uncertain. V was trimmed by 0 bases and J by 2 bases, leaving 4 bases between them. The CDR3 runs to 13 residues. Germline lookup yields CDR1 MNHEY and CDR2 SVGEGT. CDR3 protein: CASSYSDNYGYTF. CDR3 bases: TGTGCCAGCAGTTACTCGGACAACTATGGCTACACCTTC.

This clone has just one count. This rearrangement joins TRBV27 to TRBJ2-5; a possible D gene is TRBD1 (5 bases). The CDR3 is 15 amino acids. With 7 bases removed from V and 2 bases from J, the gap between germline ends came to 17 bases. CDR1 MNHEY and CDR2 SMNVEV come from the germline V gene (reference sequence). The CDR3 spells CASMGWGGHQETQYF. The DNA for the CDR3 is TGTGCCAGCATGGGGTGGGGCGGTCATCAAGAGACCCAGTACTTC.

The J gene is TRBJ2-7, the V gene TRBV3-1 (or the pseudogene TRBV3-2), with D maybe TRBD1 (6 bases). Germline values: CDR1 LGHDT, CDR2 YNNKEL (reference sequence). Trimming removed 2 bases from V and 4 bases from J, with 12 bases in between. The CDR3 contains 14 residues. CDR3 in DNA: TGTGCCAGCAGCCAACTTACAGGGAAGTACGAGCAGTACTTC. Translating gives CASSQLTGKYEQYF.

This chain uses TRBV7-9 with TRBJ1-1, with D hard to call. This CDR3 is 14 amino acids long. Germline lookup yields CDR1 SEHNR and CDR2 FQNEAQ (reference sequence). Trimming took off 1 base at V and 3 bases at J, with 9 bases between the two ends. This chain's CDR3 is CASSLVLQDTEAFF. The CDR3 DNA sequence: TGTGCCAGCAGCTTAGTTCTCCAGGACACTGAAGCTTTCTTT. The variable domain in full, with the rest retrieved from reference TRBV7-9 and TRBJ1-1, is DTGVSQNPRHKITKRGQNVTFRCDPISEHNRLYWYRQTLGQGPEFLTYFQNEAQLEKSRLLSDRFSAERPKGSFSTLEIQRTEQGDSAMYLCASSLVLQDTEAFFGQGTRLTVV.

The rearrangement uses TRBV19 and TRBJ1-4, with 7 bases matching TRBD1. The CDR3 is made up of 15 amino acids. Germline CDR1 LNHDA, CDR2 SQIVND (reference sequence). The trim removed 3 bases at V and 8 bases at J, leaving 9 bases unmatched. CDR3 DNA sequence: TGTGCCAGTAGTATGAGGGGGCCGGCTAGGGAAAAACTGTTTTTT. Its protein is CASSMRGPAREKLFF.

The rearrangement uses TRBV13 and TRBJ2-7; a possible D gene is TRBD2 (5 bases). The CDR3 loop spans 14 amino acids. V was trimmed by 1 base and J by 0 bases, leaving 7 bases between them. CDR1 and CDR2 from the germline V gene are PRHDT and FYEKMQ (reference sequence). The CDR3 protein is CASSLEGSSYEQYF. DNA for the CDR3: TGTGCCAGCAGCTTAGAAGGGAGCTCCTACGAGCAGTACTTC.